The 15 T cell receptor beta chains presented below share a single source sample, sequenced in a study of radiation and T cells in renal cell carcinoma. The protocol was immunoSEQ multiplex PCR, while the TCRdb copy is restricted to in-frame clones and leaves out a portion. The sample yields roughly 120,000 clones, roughly 77% seen once. The time point denotes: blood 2 weeks post-SBRT. Described treatment: 15 Gy SBRT to primary tumor, nephrectomy 4 weeks later. Here the sequenced sample was blood, taken from a patient whose treatment included radiotherapy and nephrectomy. The receptors stem from an older woman with renal cell carcinoma.

The chain carries TRBV27 and TRBJ1-2, with 7 bases lining up with TRBD1. Trimming at V came to 6 bases and at J to 7 bases, leaving 14 bases not matched to a gene. The CDR3 loop spans 15 amino acids. Germline CDR1 and CDR2: MNHEY and SMNVEV (reference sequence). The CDR3 region is CASRPGGGPTLGYTF. The DNA of the CDR3 is TGTGCCAGCAGACCAGGAGGGGGCCCGACCCTTGGCTACACCTTC.

This sequence joins TRBV28 and TRBJ1-2; unclear D gene. Looked up from germline, CDR1 is MDHEN and CDR2 is SYDVKM. There are 13 residues in the CDR3. V lost 4 bases, J lost 5 bases, and 11 bases lay in between. Written as DNA, the CDR3 is TGTGCCAGCAGTTCGCCGGTTTGGTATGGCTACACCTTC. Protein: CASSSPVWYGYTF.

In its sample, this clone was seen a few times. This chain joins TRBV9 and TRBJ2-3; 7 bases map to TRBD2. The CDR3 contains 18 residues. The V segment lost 3 bases and the J segment 0 bases; nucleotides outside the gene matches: 13. Germline-derived CDR1 and CDR2 are SGDLS and YYNGEE. CDR3 coding DNA: TGTGCCAGCAGCGCGCCCCGCGGGGGTGCAGCAAGCACAGATACGCAGTATTTT. It specifies CASSAPRGGAASTDTQYF.

The chain recombines TRBV6-6 with TRBJ2-7, with D maybe TRBD1 (6 bases). The germline V gene has CDR1 MNHNY and CDR2 SVGAGI (reference sequence). V lost 4 bases and J lost 0, with 16 bases in between. The CDR3 runs 16 residues. CDR3 in amino acids: CASSSWTAWTSYEQYF. CDR3 sequence (DNA): TGTGCCAGCAGTTCCTGGACAGCTTGGACCTCCTACGAGCAGTACTTC.

The rearrangement uses TRBV7-3 and TRBJ1-1, with 9 bases that match TRBD1. The CDR3 spans 18 residues. Germline V CDR1 and CDR2: SGHTA, FQGTGA. V gave up 1 base and J gave up 3 bases; unmatched junction bases: 12. The CDR3 protein is CASSLNPGQGPGDTEAFF. The CDR3 bases are TGTGCCAGCAGCTTAAATCCGGGACAGGGCCCGGGGGACACTGAAGCTTTCTTT.

The rearrangement joins TRBV18 to TRBJ2-7; 8 nucleotides align to TRBD1. Losses at the gene ends were 2 bases for V and 6 bases for J; bases not matched to a gene: 9. CDR3 length: 15 amino acids. From germline, CDR1 is KGHSH and CDR2 LQKENI. The CDR3 coding sequence is TGTGCCAGCTCACCAAGTATAACGACAGGGGCCGAGCAGTACTTC. The encoded protein is CASSPSITTGAEQYF.

The DNA of the CDR3 is TGTGCCTGCCTAACGGACAGGTCCTATTTGGCCCTCCACTTT. This encodes CACLTDRSYLALHF. The rearrangement joins TRBV30 to TRBJ1-6, with TRBD1 matching over 7 bases. The length of the CDR3 is 14 residues. Trimming at V came to 6 bases and at J to 14 bases, leaving 16 bases not matched to a gene. CDR1 is GTSNPN and CDR2 is SVGIG in the germline V gene (reference sequence).

The V and J genes are TRBV5-1 and TRBJ1-5; D is uncertain. V dropped 4 bases and J dropped 2 bases, with 16 bases sitting between them. CDR1 and CDR2 from the germline V gene are SGHRS and YFSETQ. This CDR3 has 16 residues. Written as DNA, the CDR3 is TGCGCCAGCAGCCCCGGCCCCGGCGGGGGCAATCAGCCCCAGCATTTT. It yields the protein CASSPGPGGGNQPQHF.

This chain links TRBV5-1 with TRBJ2-3; 9 nucleotides match TRBD2. Losses at the gene ends were 3 bases for V and 8 bases for J; bases not matched to a gene: 7. CDR3 size: 14 residues. The germline V gene has CDR1 SGHRS and CDR2 YFSETQ. Written as DNA, the CDR3 is TGCGCCAGCAGCTCGGGACTAGCCAAAGGTACGCAGTATTTT. This translates into CASSSGLAKGTQYF.

J is TRBJ2-2 and V is TRBV6-4; D is perhaps TRBD2 (6 bases). Germline CDR1 and CDR2: MRHNA and SNTAGT. V was pared by 3 bases and J by 3 bases, with 8 bases between. CDR3 length equals 14 residues. The CDR3 spells CASSDLAHTGELFF. CDR3 sequence (DNA): TGTGCCAGCAGTGATCTAGCGCACACCGGGGAGCTGTTTTTT.

The CDR3 reads CASSVLAGGTQYF. Written as DNA, the CDR3 is TGTGCCAGCAGCGTACTAGCGGGAGGTACGCAGTATTTT. The J gene is TRBJ2-3, the V gene TRBV9; 11 bases are shared with TRBD2. Per the germline V gene, CDR1 is SGDLS and CDR2 is YYNGEE. The CDR3 consists of 13 residues. The V gene end was trimmed by 1 base and the J gene end by 8 bases; junction bases not matched to a gene: 0.

The rearrangement uses TRBV7-2 and TRBJ2-1; TRBD2 matches at 10 bases. CDR3 length equals 18 residues. Germline trimming cut 7 bases from V and 1 base from J; bases unmatched to any gene: 13. The germline V gene has CDR1 SGHTA and CDR2 FQGNSA. Here the CDR3 reads CASTGKAGGPVSYNEQFF. DNA for the CDR3: TGTGCCAGCACCGGAAAAGCGGGAGGGCCGGTGTCCTACAATGAGCAGTTCTTC.

V is TRBV5-8 and J is TRBJ1-5; D gene uncertain. Trimming stripped 6 bases from V and 5 bases from J, with 12 bases between. CDR1 is SGHTS, CDR2 YDEGEE, per germline. The CDR3 is 13 amino acids. In DNA, the CDR3 is TGTGCCAGCAACGACCTAAGCGATCAGCCCCAGCATTTT. This translates into CASNDLSDQPQHF. The full variable domain, with the rest looked up from reference TRBV5-8 and TRBJ1-5, is EAGVTQSPTHLIKTRGQQATLRCSPISGHTSVYWYQQALGLGLQFLLWYDEGEERNRGNFPPRFSGRQFPNYSSELNVNALELEDSALYLCASNDLSDQPQHFGDGTRLSIL.

The rearrangement uses TRBV5-6 and TRBJ1-1; D remains unclear. Trimming pared 4 bases from V and 7 bases from J, leaving 5 bases between. Germline loops: CDR1 SGHDT, CDR2 YYEEEE. This CDR3 comprises 10 residues. The CDR3 DNA is TGTGCCAGCAGCGAGGATGAAGCTTTCTTT. This translates into CASSEDEAFF.

The chain is built from TRBV7-2 and TRBJ2-6, with TRBD2 as a possible D gene (6 bases). This CDR3 comprises 15 residues. From germline, CDR1 is SGHTA and CDR2 FQGNSA. With 6 bases removed from V and 0 bases from J, the gap between germline ends came to 9 bases. CDR3 nucleotides: TGTGCCAGCAGGGAGGGACCCTCTGGGGCCAACGTCCTGACTTTC. This codes for CASREGPSGANVLTF.